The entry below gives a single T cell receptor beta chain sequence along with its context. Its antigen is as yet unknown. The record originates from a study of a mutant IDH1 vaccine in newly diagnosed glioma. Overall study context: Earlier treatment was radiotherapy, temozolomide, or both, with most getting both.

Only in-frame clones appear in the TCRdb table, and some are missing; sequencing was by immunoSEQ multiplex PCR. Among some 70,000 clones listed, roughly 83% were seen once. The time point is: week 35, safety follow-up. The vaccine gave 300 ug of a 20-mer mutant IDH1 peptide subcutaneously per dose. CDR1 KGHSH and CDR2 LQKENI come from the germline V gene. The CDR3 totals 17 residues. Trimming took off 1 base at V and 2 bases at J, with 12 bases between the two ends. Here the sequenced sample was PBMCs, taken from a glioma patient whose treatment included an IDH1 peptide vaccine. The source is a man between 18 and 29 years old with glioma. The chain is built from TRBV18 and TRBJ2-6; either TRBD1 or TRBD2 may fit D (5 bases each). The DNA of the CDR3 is TGTGCCAGCTCACCACGATCCGGGGCGGCTGGGGCCAACGTCCTGACTTTC. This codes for CASSPRSGAAGANVLTF.